These 8 T cell receptor beta chains were sequenced from one sample in a study of blood T cells in healthy people across ages (dated by TCRdb to about 2015). Receptor libraries were prepared by 5' RACE. The run used an Illumina HiSeq 2500. A second PCR of about 6 to 12 cycles was run with a J-beta primer mix and a sample-barcoded 5' primer. Using fastp at Q25 and MiXCR, TCRdb reprocessed the public reads and kept productive beta chains. One record per CDR3 amino acid sequence lists the most common genes and DNA. The sample yields some 1.4 million distinct CDR3 sequences; about 43% were counted once. Approximately 7.9% of the sample lies in the top ten. Specimen: blood. The receptor source for this set is a woman aged 18-35 years in good health.

Only a few counts were recorded for this clonotype. V gene TRBV20-1 combines with J gene TRBJ2-7; 9 bases are shared with TRBD1. The CDR3 covers 14 residues. Germline lookup yields CDR1 DFQATT and CDR2 SNEGSKA (reference sequence). The J segment lost 4 bases and the V segment lost 6 bases, leaving 10 bases of the junction unmatched. CDR3 region: CSAKTGTGTYEQYF. The CDR3 region has the DNA TGCAGTGCAAAGACGGGGACAGGGACTTACGAGCAGTACTTC.

The V gene is TRBV7-9, the J gene TRBJ1-1; unclear D gene. This CDR3 comprises 13 residues. From germline, CDR1 is SEHNR and CDR2 FQNEAQ (reference sequence). Trimming cost V 1 base and J 6 bases, with 9 bases left between them. CDR3 in DNA: TGTGCCAGCAGCTTAGTTGGGAGGGCTGAAGCTTTCTTT. This gives the protein CASSLVGRAEAFF.

This clonotype was counted a few times. The rearrangement links TRBV13 to TRBJ2-1; D possibly corresponds to TRBD2 (5 bases). With 4 bases removed from V and 3 bases from J, the gap between germline ends came to 13 bases. Germline-derived CDR1 and CDR2 are PRHDT and FYEKMQ (reference sequence). The CDR3 extends over 15 amino acids. The CDR3 sequence: CASSSPSYRYNEQFF. CDR3 nucleotides: TGTGCCAGCAGCTCCCCTAGCTATCGCTACAATGAGCAGTTCTTC.

This clonotype was counted ten times or more. The chain combines TRBV15 with TRBJ2-4; 11 bases are a match to TRBD2. From germline, CDR1 is LNHNV and CDR2 YYDKDF (reference sequence). The CDR3 runs to 20 residues. V lost 1 base and J lost 0; bases outside the gene matches: 11. CDR3 residues: CATSRADPGLAVLAKNIQYF. The DNA of the CDR3 is TGTGCCACCAGCAGAGCAGATCCGGGACTAGCGGTACTAGCCAAAAACATTCAGTACTTC.

The chain is built from TRBV6-1 and TRBJ2-7; 11 bases are a match to TRBD1. J gave up 3 bases and V 2 bases, and 3 bases lay outside the gene matches. The CDR3 extends over 15 amino acids. The germline V gene has CDR1 MNHNS and CDR2 SASEGT. The CDR3, as DNA: TGTGCCAGCAGTGAAACGGGACAGGGGGTCTACGAGCAGTACTTC. Translation gives CASSETGQGVYEQYF.

The chain carries TRBV29-1 and TRBJ2-5, with D uncertain. The DNA end is a closer match to TRBJ2-7, so the J assignment may be wrong. Germline-derived CDR1 and CDR2 are SQVTM and ANQGSEA. The length of the CDR3 is 11 residues. DNA for the CDR3: TGCAGCGTTGAAGAGCCGAACGAGCAGTACTTC. This translates into CSVEEPNEQYF.

This chain joins TRBV3-1 and TRBJ2-4; 11 bases agree with TRBD2. The CDR3 runs to 20 residues. The germline V gene has CDR1 LGHDT and CDR2 YNNKEL (reference sequence). V lost 2 bases to trimming and J lost 13 bases; unmatched junction nucleotides: 25. The CDR3: CASSQSLAGGLAYYSYGQYF. The CDR3 nucleotides are TGTGCCAGCAGCCAAAGCCTAGCGGGGGGACTAGCGTATTACTCCTACGGGCAGTACTTC.

This clonotype was counted once. This chain links TRBV29-1 with TRBJ2-3; D uncertain. The germline V gene has CDR1 SQVTM and CDR2 ANQGSEA. The CDR3 runs 14 residues. V was pared by 5 bases and J by 2 bases, with 14 bases between. In nucleotides, the CDR3 is TGCAGCGTTTCTGCAGGAGATCTCACAGATACGCAGTATTTT. Translated, it gives CSVSAGDLTDTQYF.